This T cell receptor (beta chain) was profiled in a study of cytomegalovirus exposure and HLA in healthy donors. Turning to the study itself: Prior work identified under 130 million unique TCR beta sequences in 150 million to 200 million T cells.

The PCR ran on 60 Vbeta and 13 Jbeta primers. The table came from immunoSEQ multiplex PCR; TCRdb's copy has only in-frame clones and leaves some out. The sample lists over 150,000 clones, around 80% seen once, with 1% in the top ten. A single count supports this clone. Antigen unknown. Whole-study findings and limits: It was reported that the classifier diagnosed cytomegalovirus status with high specificity and sensitivity in both the original and validation cohorts. Accurate predictions that matched the HLA-A and HLA-B alleles of most subjects were reportedly made from TCR beta sequences.

The germline V and J ends were trimmed by 3 bases and 3 bases, with 12 bases remaining between them. Germline V gene data show CDR1 as MNHEY and CDR2 as SMNVEV (reference sequence). The length of the CDR3 is 14 residues. The sequenced material came from PBMCs. The genes are TRBV27 and TRBJ2-7; D is unresolved. This receptor was identified in a woman between 50 and 59 years old in good health and CMV-seropositive. This chain's CDR3 is CASSLTGLGYEQYF. The CDR3 nucleotides are TGTGCCAGCAGTTTGACGGGTTTGGGCTACGAGCAGTACTTC.